The present T cell receptor (beta chain) was sequenced within a study of blood T cells in healthy people across ages. Sample-barcoded 5' priming and a J-beta primer mix drove a second PCR of 7 to 11 cycles. TCRdb reprocessed the 5' RACE reads with MiXCR, giving one entry per CDR3 protein. The table lists about 1 million distinct CDR3 sequences, over 35% of them singletons. Per sample, extraction of total RNA gave at least 6 micrograms in every case. This CDR3 comprises 15 residues. Trimming took 6 bases from V and 3 from J, leaving 16 bases between them. The germline V gene encodes CDR1 SGHTA and CDR2 FQGNSA.

This TCR derives from a woman aged 60-75 years in good health. Material for sequencing was blood. The chain employs TRBV7-2 and TRBJ2-3; possible D gene TRBD1, 5 bases. This CDR3 is CASSFLTQGTDTQYF. The CDR3 DNA reads TGTGCCAGCAGTTTCCTAACCCAGGGAACAGATACGCAGTATTTT.